The T cell receptor beta chain described here comes from a study of beta chain features in type 1 diabetes. General study results and limits: TCRB CDR3s from Type 1 diabetes patients were moderately but significantly shorter in all four CD4+ subsets. Any HLA effect on TCRB rearrangement was left unresolved by small sub-analyses. cDNA-based reads could over-represent cells with high TCR expression.

The sequenced template was cDNA made from the entire isolated RNA. Some clones are missing from TCRdb's copy, which holds only in-frame ones; the method was immunoSEQ multiplex PCR. The repertoire includes a few hundred thousand clones, less than 30% of them detected once, and roughly 0.011% sits in the top ten. With 3 bases clipped from V and 3 bases from J, the junction kept 6 bases outside the gene matches. CDR3 length: 16 residues. Germline V gives CDR1 KGHSH, CDR2 LQKENI. CD4+ cells of the naive, central memory, regulatory and stem cell-like memory types were sorted via CD45RO/CCR7/CD25/CD127/CD95/CD27. This clone has a single count. Its specificity is unknown.

This chain joins TRBV18 and TRBJ2-2; 8 bases are a match to TRBD1. Sequencing was carried out using naive CD4+ T cells from blood. The TCR sequence derives from a woman aged 25-40 years with type 1 diabetes. The CDR3 region is CASSPRQGPYTGELFF. Written as DNA, the CDR3 is TGTGCCAGCTCACCCCGACAGGGGCCGTACACCGGGGAGCTGTTTTTT.